Listed below are T cell receptor beta chains from one sample, sequenced in a study of beta chain features in type 1 diabetes. Using immunoSEQ multiplex PCR, the repertoire was profiled, and TCRdb retains in-frame clones only, with some absent. The sample has hundreds of thousands of clones, approximately 12% seen once. The sample was naive CD4+ T cells from blood. These receptors were collected from a woman aged 18-29 years with type 1 diabetes. The CDR3 runs from the conserved cysteine through the conserved F or W. Each record gives: clone size, D gene, V gene, J gene, CDR3 DNA, CDR3 protein. A D gene is named only where the DNA matches it firmly. A row's size may be missing; if present it is once, few, many or a size class.

>few|-|TRBV5-4|TRBJ1-1
TGTGCCAGCAGCTTGGTAGGCATGCCGGGCACTGAAGCTTTCTTT
CASSLVGMPGTEAFF
>few|TRBD2|TRBV2|TRBJ2-2
TGTGCCAGCAACGTATGGGAGCGGGAGCGGGAGCTGTTTTTT
CASNVWERERELFF
>few|-|TRBV10-3|TRBJ2-7
TGTGCCATCTTCGTGGACACTACCTACGAGCAGTACTTC
CAIFVDTTYEQYF
>-|-|TRBV30|TRBJ1-5
TGTGCCTGGAGTCCAGGGGCGGATCAGCCCCAGCATTTT
CAWSPGADQPQHF
>-|TRBD1|TRBV28|TRBJ1-5
TGTGCCAGCAGTCCCGGGACAGCCGGGCTGCAGCCCCAGCATTTT
CASSPGTAGLQPQHF
>-|TRBD2|TRBV7-2|TRBJ2-5
TGTGCCAGCAGCTTAGGGACTAGCGGGGGGCAAGAGACCCAGTACTTC
CASSLGTSGGQETQYF
>few|TRBD2|TRBV30|TRBJ2-3
TGTGCCTGGACTAGCGGGAGGGCCCCTAGCACAGATACGCAGTATTTT
CAWTSGRAPSTDTQYF
>-|-|TRBV2|TRBJ1-2
TGTGCCAGCAGTGAACAGATCTATGGCTACACCTTC
CASSEQIYGYTF
>-|-|TRBV7-9|TRBJ1-5
TGTGCCAGCAGCTTGGGGGACTCCAATCAGCCCCAGCATTTT
CASSLGDSNQPQHF
>few|TRBD1|TRBV5-5|TRBJ2-7
TGTGCCAGCAGCTTCCTGGACAGGGAACTCTACGAGCAGTACTTC
CASSFLDRELYEQYF
>-|TRBD2|TRBV29-1|TRBJ2-7
TGCAGCGTTGGTTTCAGACTAGCGGGCCCCTACGAGCAGTACTTC
CSVGFRLAGPYEQYF
>-|-|TRBV4-3|TRBJ2-7
TGCGCCAGCAGCCAAGGACTACCCTCCTACGAGCAGTACTTC
CASSQGLPSYEQYF
>once|-|TRBV7-9|TRBJ2-3
TGTGCCAGCAGCCTAAGGGGGGGGGATACGCAGTATTTT
CASSLRGGDTQYF
>few|TRBD1|TRBV29-1|TRBJ1-2
TGCAGCGTTGCCGGGACAGGGGATTCTGGCTACACCTTC
CSVAGTGDSGYTF
>few|TRBD2|TRBV14|TRBJ2-2
TGTGCCAGCAGCCTCTACATTAGCGGGAGTTCCCCCGGGGAGCTGTTTTTT
CASSLYISGSSPGELFF